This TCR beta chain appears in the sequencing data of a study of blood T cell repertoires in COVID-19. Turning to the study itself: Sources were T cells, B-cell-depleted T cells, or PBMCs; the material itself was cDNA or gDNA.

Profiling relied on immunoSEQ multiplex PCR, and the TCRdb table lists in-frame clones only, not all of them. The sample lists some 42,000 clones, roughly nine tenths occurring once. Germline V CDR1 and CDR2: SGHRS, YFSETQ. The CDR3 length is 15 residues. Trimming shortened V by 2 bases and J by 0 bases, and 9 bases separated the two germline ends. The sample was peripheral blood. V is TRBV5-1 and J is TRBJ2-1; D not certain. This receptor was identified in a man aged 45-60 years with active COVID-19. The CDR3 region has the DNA TGCGCCAGCAGCTTTACAGAAAGCTCCTACAATGAGCAGTTCTTC. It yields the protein CASSFTESSYNEQFF.